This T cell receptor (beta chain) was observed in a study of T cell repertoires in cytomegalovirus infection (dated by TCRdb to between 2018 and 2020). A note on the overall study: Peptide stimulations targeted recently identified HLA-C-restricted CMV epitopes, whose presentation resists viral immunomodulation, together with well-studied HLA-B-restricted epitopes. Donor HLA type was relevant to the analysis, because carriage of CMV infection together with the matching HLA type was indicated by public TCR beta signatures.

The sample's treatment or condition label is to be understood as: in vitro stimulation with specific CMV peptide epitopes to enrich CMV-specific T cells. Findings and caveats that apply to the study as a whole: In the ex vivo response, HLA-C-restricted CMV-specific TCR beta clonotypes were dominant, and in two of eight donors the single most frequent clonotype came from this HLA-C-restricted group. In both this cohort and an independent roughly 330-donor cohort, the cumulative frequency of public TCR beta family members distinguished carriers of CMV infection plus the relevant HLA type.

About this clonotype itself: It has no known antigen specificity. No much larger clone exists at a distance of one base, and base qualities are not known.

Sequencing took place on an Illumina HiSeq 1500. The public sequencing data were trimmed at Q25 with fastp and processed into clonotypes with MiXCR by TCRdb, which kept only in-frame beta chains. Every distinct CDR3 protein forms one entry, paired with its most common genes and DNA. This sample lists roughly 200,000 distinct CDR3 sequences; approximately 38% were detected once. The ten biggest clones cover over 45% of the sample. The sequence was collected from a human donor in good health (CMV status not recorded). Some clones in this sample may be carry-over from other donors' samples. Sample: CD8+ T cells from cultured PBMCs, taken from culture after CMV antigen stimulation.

The bases read TGCGCCAGCAGCCCCGACCACAATAGCAATCAGCCCCAGCATTTT. The resulting protein is CASSPDHNSNQPQHF. The chain is assembled from TRBV4-1 and TRBJ1-5, with no confidently assigned D gene. The V end loses 4 bases and the J end loses 0 bases, and a stretch of 10 bases separates them. CDR1 MGHRA and CDR2 YSYEKL were looked up in the germline V gene. The CDR3 numbers 15 residues from cysteine through phenylalanine. Only the CDR3 DNA stays, 45 bases, in frame from base 1.